A selection of T cell receptor beta chains follows, all from one sample in a study of T-cell memory formation after mild COVID-19. TCRdb re-analysed the 5' RACE reads in MiXCR, keeping a single row per CDR3 protein. In the table there are over 450,000 distinct CDR3 sequences, 20% of which are singletons. Sequencing was performed on PBMCs or a T cell subset sorted from them (not recorded which). These receptors came from an adult woman who had mild COVID-19 (a few samples of this study predate the infection). Cell type and time point are not known. Each CDR3 is given with its conserved first and last residue. Fields, in order: clone size, V gene, D gene, CDR3 length, J gene, CDR3 DNA, CDR3 protein. A D gene is named only where the DNA matches it firmly. Clone size is not always given. Where it is, it says once, few, many or a class for expanded clones.

clone size: -; V gene: TRBV4-1; D gene: TRBD1; CDR3 length: 17; J gene: TRBJ2-4; CDR3 DNA: TGCGCCAGCAGCCACCCATTCACAGGGGGGCAAAAAAACATTCAGTACTTC; CDR3 protein: CASSHPFTGGQKNIQYF
clone size: -; V gene: TRBV13; D gene: TRBD1; CDR3 length: 15; J gene: TRBJ2-7; CDR3 DNA: TGTGCCAGCAGCCTAGACTCAGGGGGCATTTACGAGCAGTACTTC; CDR3 protein: CASSLDSGGIYEQYF
clone size: -; V gene: TRBV15; D gene: -; CDR3 length: 16; J gene: TRBJ2-1; CDR3 DNA: TGTGCCACCAGCAGAGTTGGGGGTGACGGGTACAATGAGCAGTTCTTC; CDR3 protein: CATSRVGGDGYNEQFF
clone size: few; V gene: TRBV7-3; D gene: TRBD1; CDR3 length: 16; J gene: TRBJ2-4; CDR3 DNA: TGTGCCAGCAGCCCCAAACAGGGGGCGGCCAAAAACATTCAGTACTTC; CDR3 protein: CASSPKQGAAKNIQYF
clone size: -; V gene: TRBV6-2/TRBV6-3; D gene: -; CDR3 length: 14; J gene: TRBJ2-1; CDR3 DNA: TGTGCCAGCAGTCCGAGGGGGGGCATAATTGAGCAGTTCTTC; CDR3 protein: CASSPRGGIIEQFF
clone size: few; V gene: TRBV25-1; D gene: TRBD1; CDR3 length: 13; J gene: TRBJ2-7; CDR3 DNA: TGTGCCAGCAGTGTAGGGGACAGGGTCGAGCAGTACTTC; CDR3 protein: CASSVGDRVEQYF
clone size: few; V gene: TRBV2; D gene: TRBD1; CDR3 length: 14; J gene: TRBJ2-7; CDR3 DNA: TGTGCCAGCAGTGCTAGGACAGGCTCCTACGAGCAGTACTTC; CDR3 protein: CASSARTGSYEQYF
clone size: few; V gene: TRBV7-2; D gene: -; CDR3 length: 13; J gene: TRBJ1-2; CDR3 DNA: TGTGCCAGCAGCCGTGTAGGGAACTATGGCTACACCTTC; CDR3 protein: CASSRVGNYGYTF
clone size: few; V gene: TRBV7-3; D gene: -; CDR3 length: 17; J gene: TRBJ2-3; CDR3 DNA: TGTGCCAGCAGCCCGAGCGGGCTAGCGCAATACACAGATACGCAGTATTTT; CDR3 protein: CASSPSGLAQYTDTQYF
clone size: few; V gene: TRBV10-3; D gene: -; CDR3 length: 13; J gene: TRBJ1-1; CDR3 DNA: TGTGCCATCAGTCCGGCAGAGAACACTGAAGCTTTCTTT; CDR3 protein: CAISPAENTEAFF
clone size: few; V gene: TRBV7-9; D gene: -; CDR3 length: 15; J gene: TRBJ2-7; CDR3 DNA: TGTGCCAGCAGCTTATCCCTACCATCGGCGAGCGAGCAGTACTTC; CDR3 protein: CASSLSLPSASEQYF
clone size: -; V gene: TRBV24-1; D gene: -; CDR3 length: 16; J gene: TRBJ2-7; CDR3 DNA: TGTGCCACCAGTGACCAGGGGCTTTCGAGCTCCTACGAGCAGTACTTC; CDR3 protein: CATSDQGLSSSYEQYF
clone size: -; V gene: TRBV29-1; D gene: -; CDR3 length: 14; J gene: TRBJ2-1; CDR3 DNA: TGCAGCGGCGTCACAGGGAGAGGTGACAATGAGCAGTTCTTC; CDR3 protein: CSGVTGRGDNEQFF
clone size: -; V gene: TRBV5-1; D gene: -; CDR3 length: 15; J gene: TRBJ1-2; CDR3 DNA: TGCGCCAGCAGCCCAACTACAGGGATGGCCTATGGCTACACCTTC; CDR3 protein: CASSPTTGMAYGYTF
clone size: -; V gene: TRBV4-1; D gene: -; CDR3 length: 16; J gene: TRBJ2-4; CDR3 DNA: TGCGCCAGCAGCCAAGTGGGGCTTTCGGCCAAAAACATTCAGTACTTC; CDR3 protein: CASSQVGLSAKNIQYF
clone size: -; V gene: TRBV11-3; D gene: -; CDR3 length: 13; J gene: TRBJ2-7; CDR3 DNA: TGTGCCAGAGGGATACGAAGTTCCTACGAGCAGTACTTC; CDR3 protein: CARGIRSSYEQYF
clone size: -; V gene: TRBV4-2; D gene: -; CDR3 length: 16; J gene: TRBJ1-3; CDR3 DNA: TGTGCCAGCAGCCAAGGCCTCAGGGCTGGCGGAAACACCATATATTTT; CDR3 protein: CASSQGLRAGGNTIYF
clone size: -; V gene: TRBV5-6; D gene: TRBD2; CDR3 length: 16; J gene: TRBJ2-7; CDR3 DNA: TGTGCCAGCAGCTCGCAGACTAGCGGGGGGGCCGATGAGCAGTACTTC; CDR3 protein: CASSSQTSGGADEQYF
clone size: -; V gene: TRBV14; D gene: -; CDR3 length: 15; J gene: TRBJ2-7; CDR3 DNA: TGTGCCAGCAGCCAGCGAAAAGGAAGCGGTGGCGAGCAGTACTTC; CDR3 protein: CASSQRKGSGGEQYF
clone size: -; V gene: TRBV18; D gene: -; CDR3 length: 15; J gene: TRBJ1-3; CDR3 DNA: TGTGCCAGCTCACCGGACAGTTTCTCAGGAAACACCATATATTTT; CDR3 protein: CASSPDSFSGNTIYF
clone size: few; V gene: TRBV5-5; D gene: TRBD1; CDR3 length: 13; J gene: TRBJ2-1; CDR3 DNA: TGTGCCAGCAGTTATCAGGGGGCGCCTGAGCAGTTCTTC; CDR3 protein: CASSYQGAPEQFF
clone size: -; V gene: TRBV20-1; D gene: -; CDR3 length: 14; J gene: TRBJ2-1; CDR3 DNA: TGCAGTGCTAGTTCTCCGTTCACGGAGAATGAGCAGTTCTTC; CDR3 protein: CSASSPFTENEQFF
clone size: -; V gene: TRBV7-9; D gene: -; CDR3 length: 15; J gene: TRBJ2-5; CDR3 DNA: TGTGCCAGCAGCTTCCAGGGAGGGGGTCGAGAGACCCAGTACTTC; CDR3 protein: CASSFQGGGRETQYF
clone size: few; V gene: TRBV27; D gene: TRBD1; CDR3 length: 15; J gene: TRBJ1-5; CDR3 DNA: TGTGCCAGCAGTGAGGACAGGGTGAGCAATCAGCCCCAGCATTTT; CDR3 protein: CASSEDRVSNQPQHF
clone size: few; V gene: TRBV20-1; D gene: -; CDR3 length: 16; J gene: TRBJ2-3; CDR3 DNA: TGCAGTGCTAGAAGGGAGGACTGGGGGGGCACAGATACGCAGTATTTT; CDR3 protein: CSARREDWGGTDTQYF
clone size: many; V gene: TRBV5-4; D gene: -; CDR3 length: 17; J gene: TRBJ2-3; CDR3 DNA: TGTGCCAGCAGCCCTGGGTCCGGGCAGGGCTATGGAGATACGCAGTATTTT; CDR3 protein: CASSPGSGQGYGDTQYF
clone size: -; V gene: TRBV12-3/TRBV12-4; D gene: TRBD1; CDR3 length: 15; J gene: TRBJ1-1; CDR3 DNA: TGTGCCAGCAGTTTTGGGACAGGGCAGGGCACTGAAGCTTTCTTT; CDR3 protein: CASSFGTGQGTEAFF
clone size: -; V gene: TRBV5-1; D gene: TRBD1; CDR3 length: 16; J gene: TRBJ1-3; CDR3 DNA: TGCGCCAGCAGCTTCGGACAGGGGGCTAACGGAAACACCATATATTTT; CDR3 protein: CASSFGQGANGNTIYF
clone size: few; V gene: TRBV12-3/TRBV12-4; D gene: -; CDR3 length: 14; J gene: TRBJ2-1; CDR3 DNA: TGTGCCAGCACACCCGAAGGAGCGTCAGGGGAGCAGTTCTTC; CDR3 protein: CASTPEGASGEQFF
clone size: many; V gene: TRBV7-2; D gene: -; CDR3 length: 13; J gene: TRBJ1-1; CDR3 DNA: TGTGCCAGCAGCTTATGGGTGAACACTGAAGCTTTCTTT; CDR3 protein: CASSLWVNTEAFF
clone size: few; V gene: TRBV5-1; D gene: TRBD1; CDR3 length: 15; J gene: TRBJ2-3; CDR3 DNA: TGCGCCAGCAGCTCCATAGGGGGCCCCACAGATACGCAGTATTTT; CDR3 protein: CASSSIGGPTDTQYF
clone size: -; V gene: TRBV4-2; D gene: TRBD2; CDR3 length: 15; J gene: TRBJ2-5; CDR3 DNA: TGTGCCAGCAGCCAATCCTTTGCGGGGGAAGAGACCCAGTACTTC; CDR3 protein: CASSQSFAGEETQYF
clone size: many; V gene: TRBV12-5; D gene: -; CDR3 length: 14; J gene: TRBJ1-1; CDR3 DNA: TGTGCTAGTGGTTTGCAGGGGACCTCCACTGAAGCTTTCTTT; CDR3 protein: CASGLQGTSTEAFF
clone size: -; V gene: TRBV12-3/TRBV12-4; D gene: TRBD2; CDR3 length: 15; J gene: TRBJ2-3; CDR3 DNA: TGTGCCAGCACCCTCCTGACGGGGGGAACAGATACGCAGTATTTT; CDR3 protein: CASTLLTGGTDTQYF
clone size: -; V gene: TRBV29-1; D gene: -; CDR3 length: 11; J gene: TRBJ1-1; CDR3 DNA: TGCAGCGAAGCGAGGGTCACTGAAGCTTTCTTT; CDR3 protein: CSEARVTEAFF
clone size: few; V gene: TRBV5-4; D gene: TRBD2; CDR3 length: 14; J gene: TRBJ2-3; CDR3 DNA: TGTGCCAGCCTCTCGGGACTAGCGCCAGATACGCAGTATTTT; CDR3 protein: CASLSGLAPDTQYF
clone size: once; V gene: TRBV2; D gene: TRBD2; CDR3 length: 17; J gene: TRBJ2-1; CDR3 DNA: TGTGCCAGCAGAAATTCTAGGACTAGCGGGAGTAAGAATGAGCAGTTCTTC; CDR3 protein: CASRNSRTSGSKNEQFF
clone size: many; V gene: TRBV18; D gene: -; CDR3 length: 17; J gene: TRBJ1-1; CDR3 DNA: TGTGCCAGCTCACCCCCCGAAACTGGGTATTCGAACACTGAAGCTTTCTTT; CDR3 protein: CASSPPETGYSNTEAFF
clone size: -; V gene: TRBV6-1; D gene: -; CDR3 length: 14; J gene: TRBJ2-1; CDR3 DNA: TGTGCCAGCAGTGAAAAGACAGCCTACAATGAGCAGTTCTTC; CDR3 protein: CASSEKTAYNEQFF
clone size: few; V gene: TRBV4-2; D gene: -; CDR3 length: 16; J gene: TRBJ2-5; CDR3 DNA: TGTGCCAGCAGCCAAGATTCCCGGGTGGGCGGGGAGACCCAGTACTTC; CDR3 protein: CASSQDSRVGGETQYF
clone size: -; V gene: TRBV29-1; D gene: -; CDR3 length: 15; J gene: TRBJ2-3; CDR3 DNA: TGCAGCTCCACCGTGGGCACCTTAAGCACAGATACGCAGTATTTT; CDR3 protein: CSSTVGTLSTDTQYF
clone size: many; V gene: TRBV3-1; D gene: TRBD1; CDR3 length: 15; J gene: TRBJ1-1; CDR3 DNA: TGTGCCAGCAGCCAAGCGAGGACAGGGTACACTGAAGCTTTCTTT; CDR3 protein: CASSQARTGYTEAFF
clone size: -; V gene: TRBV29-1; D gene: -; CDR3 length: 14; J gene: TRBJ2-1; CDR3 DNA: TGCAGCGTTGACGGGGACCGCGGCAACAATGAGCAGTTCTTC; CDR3 protein: CSVDGDRGNNEQFF
clone size: -; V gene: TRBV7-6; D gene: -; CDR3 length: 14; J gene: TRBJ1-1; CDR3 DNA: TGTGCCAGCAGCCTGACAGAAAACAAGCGTGAAGCTTTCTTT; CDR3 protein: CASSLTENKREAFF